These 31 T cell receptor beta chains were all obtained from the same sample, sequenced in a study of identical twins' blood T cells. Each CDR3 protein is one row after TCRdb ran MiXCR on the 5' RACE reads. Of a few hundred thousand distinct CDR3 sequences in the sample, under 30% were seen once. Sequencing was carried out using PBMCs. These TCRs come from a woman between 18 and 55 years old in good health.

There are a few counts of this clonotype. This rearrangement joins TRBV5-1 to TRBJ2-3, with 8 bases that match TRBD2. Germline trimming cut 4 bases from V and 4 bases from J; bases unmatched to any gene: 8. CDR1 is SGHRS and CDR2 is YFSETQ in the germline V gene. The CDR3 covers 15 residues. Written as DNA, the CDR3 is TGCGCCAGCAGCAGGACCGGGACTAGTGCAGATACGCAGTATTTT. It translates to CASSRTGTSADTQYF.

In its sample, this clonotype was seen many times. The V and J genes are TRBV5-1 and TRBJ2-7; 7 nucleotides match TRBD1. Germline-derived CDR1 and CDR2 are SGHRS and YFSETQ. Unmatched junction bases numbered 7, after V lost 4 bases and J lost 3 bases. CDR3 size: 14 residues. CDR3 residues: CASSPGQSNYEQYF. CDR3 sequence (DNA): TGCGCCAGCAGCCCGGGACAGAGCAACTACGAGCAGTACTTC.

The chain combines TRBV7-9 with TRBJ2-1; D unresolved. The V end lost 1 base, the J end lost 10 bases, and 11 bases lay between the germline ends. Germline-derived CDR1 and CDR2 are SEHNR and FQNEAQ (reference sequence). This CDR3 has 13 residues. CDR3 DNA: TGTGCCAGCAGCTTAGAATTTTCGGACGAGCAGTTCTTC. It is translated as CASSLEFSDEQFF.

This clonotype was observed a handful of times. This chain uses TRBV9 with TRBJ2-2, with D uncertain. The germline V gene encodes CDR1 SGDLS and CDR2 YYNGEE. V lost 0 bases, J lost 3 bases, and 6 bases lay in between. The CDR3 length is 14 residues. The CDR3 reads CASSVAQYTGELFF. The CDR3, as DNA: TGTGCCAGCAGCGTAGCTCAATACACCGGGGAGCTGTTTTTT.

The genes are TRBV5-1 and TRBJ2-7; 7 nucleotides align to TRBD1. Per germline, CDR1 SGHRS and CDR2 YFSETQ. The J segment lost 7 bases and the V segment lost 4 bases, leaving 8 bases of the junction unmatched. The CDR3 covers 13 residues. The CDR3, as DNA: TGCGCCAGCAGCCTGGGGACACAGGGGGAGCAGTACTTC. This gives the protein CASSLGTQGEQYF.

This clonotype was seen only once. The CDR3, as DNA: TGTGCCAGCAGTGAACCGGGACAGGGCCTTAGAGGCTACACCTTC. Encoded protein: CASSEPGQGLRGYTF. This chain joins TRBV6-5 and TRBJ1-2; TRBD1 agrees at 9 bases. This CDR3 contains 15 residues. The germline gives CDR1 MNHEY, CDR2 SVGAGI. The trim removed 5 bases at V and 8 bases at J, leaving 12 bases unmatched.

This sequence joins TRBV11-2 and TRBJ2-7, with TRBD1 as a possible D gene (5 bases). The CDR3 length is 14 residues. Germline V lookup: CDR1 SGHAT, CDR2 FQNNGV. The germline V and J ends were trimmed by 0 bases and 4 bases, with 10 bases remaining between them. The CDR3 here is CASSLELRAYEQYF. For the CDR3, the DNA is TGTGCCAGCAGCTTAGAGCTCAGGGCATACGAGCAGTACTTC. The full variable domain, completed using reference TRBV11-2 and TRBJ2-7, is EAGVAQSPRYKIIEKRQSVAFWCNPISGHATLYWYQQILGQGPKLLIQFQNNGVVDDSQLPKDRFSAERLKGVDSTLKIQPAKLEDSAVYLCASSLELRAYEQYFGPGTRLTVT.

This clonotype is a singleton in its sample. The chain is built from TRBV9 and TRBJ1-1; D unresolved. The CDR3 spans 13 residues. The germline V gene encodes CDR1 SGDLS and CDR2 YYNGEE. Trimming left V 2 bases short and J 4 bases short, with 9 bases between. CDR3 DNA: TGTGCCAGCAGCGTGACGGTCGTCACTGAAGCTTTCTTT. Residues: CASSVTVVTEAFF.

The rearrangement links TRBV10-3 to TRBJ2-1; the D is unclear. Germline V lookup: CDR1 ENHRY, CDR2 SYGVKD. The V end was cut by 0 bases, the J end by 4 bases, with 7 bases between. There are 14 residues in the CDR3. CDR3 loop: CAISESIVYNEQFF. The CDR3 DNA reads TGTGCCATCAGTGAGTCGATTGTTTACAATGAGCAGTTCTTC.

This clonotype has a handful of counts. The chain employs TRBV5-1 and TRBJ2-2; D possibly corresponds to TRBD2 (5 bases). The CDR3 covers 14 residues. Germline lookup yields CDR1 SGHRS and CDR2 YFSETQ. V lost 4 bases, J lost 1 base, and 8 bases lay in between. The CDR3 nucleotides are TGCGCCAGCAGCCCAGCGGTGAACACCGGGGAGCTGTTTTTT. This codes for CASSPAVNTGELFF.

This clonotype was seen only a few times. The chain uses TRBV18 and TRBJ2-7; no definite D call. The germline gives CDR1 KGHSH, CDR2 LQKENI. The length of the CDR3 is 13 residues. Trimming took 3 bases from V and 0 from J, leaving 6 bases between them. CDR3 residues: CASSPDLSYEQYF. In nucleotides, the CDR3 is TGTGCCAGCTCACCGGACCTCTCCTACGAGCAGTACTTC.

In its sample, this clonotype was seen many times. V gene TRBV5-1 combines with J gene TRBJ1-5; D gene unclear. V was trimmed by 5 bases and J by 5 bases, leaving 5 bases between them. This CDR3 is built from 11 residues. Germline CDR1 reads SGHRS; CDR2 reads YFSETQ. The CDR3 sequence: CASSLDQPQHF. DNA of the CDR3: TGCGCCAGCAGTCTTGATCAGCCCCAGCATTTT. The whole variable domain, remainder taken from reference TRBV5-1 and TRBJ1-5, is KAGVTQTPRYLIKTRGQQVTLSCSPISGHRSVSWYQQTPGQGLQFLFEYFSETQRNKGNFPGRFSGRQFSNSRSEMNVSTLELGDSALYLCASSLDQPQHFGDGTRLSIL.

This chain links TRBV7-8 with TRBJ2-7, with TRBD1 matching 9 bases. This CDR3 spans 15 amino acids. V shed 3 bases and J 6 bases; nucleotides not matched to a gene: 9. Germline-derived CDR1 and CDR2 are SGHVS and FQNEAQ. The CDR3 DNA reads TGTGCCAGCAGCTTTCTTCCTGGACAGGGGTTCGAGCAGTACTTC. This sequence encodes CASSFLPGQGFEQYF. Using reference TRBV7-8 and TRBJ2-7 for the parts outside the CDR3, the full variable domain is GAGVSQSPRYKVAKRGQDVALRCDPISGHVSLFWYQQALGQGPEFLTYFQNEAQLDKSGLPSDRFFAERPEGSVSTLKIQRTQQEDSAVYLCASSFLPGQGFEQYFGPGTRLTVT.

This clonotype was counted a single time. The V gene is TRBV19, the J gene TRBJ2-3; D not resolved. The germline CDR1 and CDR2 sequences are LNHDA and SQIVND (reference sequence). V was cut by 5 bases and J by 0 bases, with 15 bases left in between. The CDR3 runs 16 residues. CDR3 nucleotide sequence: TGTGCCAGTAGTCGCCTCCAACGGCGGAGCACAGATACGCAGTATTTT. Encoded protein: CASSRLQRRSTDTQYF.

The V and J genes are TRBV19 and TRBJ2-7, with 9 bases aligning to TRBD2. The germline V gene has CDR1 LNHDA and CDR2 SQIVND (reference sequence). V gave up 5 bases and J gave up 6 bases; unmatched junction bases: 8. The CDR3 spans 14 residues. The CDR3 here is CASSRIAGASEQYF. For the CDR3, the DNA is TGTGCCAGTAGTCGTATAGCGGGAGCATCCGAGCAGTACTTC.

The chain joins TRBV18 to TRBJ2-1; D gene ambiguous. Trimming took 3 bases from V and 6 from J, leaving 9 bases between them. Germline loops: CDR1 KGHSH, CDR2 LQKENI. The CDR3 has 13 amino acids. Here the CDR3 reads CASSPYRSNEQFF. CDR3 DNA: TGTGCCAGCTCACCGTATCGATCCAATGAGCAGTTCTTC.

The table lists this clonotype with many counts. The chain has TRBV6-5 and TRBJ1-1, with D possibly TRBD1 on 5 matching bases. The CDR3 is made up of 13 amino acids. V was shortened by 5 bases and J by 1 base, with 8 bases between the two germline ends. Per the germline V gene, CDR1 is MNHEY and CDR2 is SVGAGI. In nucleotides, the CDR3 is TGTGCCAGCAGTGCCGACAGGAACACTGAAGCTTTCTTT. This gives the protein CASSADRNTEAFF.

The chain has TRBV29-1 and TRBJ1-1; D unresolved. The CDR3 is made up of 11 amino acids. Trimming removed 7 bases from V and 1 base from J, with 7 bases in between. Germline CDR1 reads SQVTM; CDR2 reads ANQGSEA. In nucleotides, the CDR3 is TGCAGCGCTGAGGCGAACACTGAAGCTTTCTTT. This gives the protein CSAEANTEAFF.

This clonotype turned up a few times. The DNA of the CDR3 is TGTGCCAGCAGCCAAGACACTAACTATGGCTACACCTTC. It translates to CASSQDTNYGYTF. V and J are TRBV4-2 and TRBJ1-2; D is ambiguous. Trimming removed 0 bases at V and 0 bases at J, with 2 bases between. This CDR3 has 13 residues. Germline lookup yields CDR1 LGHNA and CDR2 YNFKEQ.

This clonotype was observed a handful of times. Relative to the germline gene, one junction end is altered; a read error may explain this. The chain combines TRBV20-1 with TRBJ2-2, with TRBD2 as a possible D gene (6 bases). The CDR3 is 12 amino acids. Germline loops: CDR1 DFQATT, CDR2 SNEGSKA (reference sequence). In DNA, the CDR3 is TGTAGTGCTAGCTGGGGGGCCGGGGAGCTGTTTTTT. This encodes CSASWGAGELFF.

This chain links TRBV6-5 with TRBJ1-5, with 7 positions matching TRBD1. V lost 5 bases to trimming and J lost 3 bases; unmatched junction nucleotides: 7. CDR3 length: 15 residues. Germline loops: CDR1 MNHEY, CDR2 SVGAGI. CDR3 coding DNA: TGTGCCAGCAGTAAGACAGGGAATGACAATCAGCCCCAGCATTTT. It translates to CASSKTGNDNQPQHF.

This chain's CDR3 is CASSFINYESTDTQYF. The DNA of the CDR3 is TGTGCCAGCAGCTTCATTAATTATGAGAGCACAGATACGCAGTATTTT. This chain uses TRBV11-2 with TRBJ2-3, with D uncertain. The CDR3 runs to 16 residues. Germline values: CDR1 SGHAT, CDR2 FQNNGV. Trimming took 3 bases from V and 0 from J, leaving 13 bases between them. Drawing the rest from reference TRBV11-2 and TRBJ2-3, the complete variable domain is EAGVAQSPRYKIIEKRQSVAFWCNPISGHATLYWYQQILGQGPKLLIQFQNNGVVDDSQLPKDRFSAERLKGVDSTLKIQPAKLEDSAVYLCASSFINYESTDTQYFGPGTRLTVL.

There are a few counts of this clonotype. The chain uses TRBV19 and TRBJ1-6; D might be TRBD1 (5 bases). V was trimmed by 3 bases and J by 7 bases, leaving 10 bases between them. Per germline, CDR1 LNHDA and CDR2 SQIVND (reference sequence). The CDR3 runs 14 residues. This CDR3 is CASSMRQLNSPLHF. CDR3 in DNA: TGTGCCAGTAGTATGAGACAGCTAAATTCACCCCTCCACTTT.

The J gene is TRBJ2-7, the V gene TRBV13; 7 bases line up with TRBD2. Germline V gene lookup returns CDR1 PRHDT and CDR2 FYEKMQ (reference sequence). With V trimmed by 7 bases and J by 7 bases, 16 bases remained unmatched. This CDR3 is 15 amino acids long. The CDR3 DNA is TGTGCCAGCATGGTTCGCGGGGGACCCAACAGGGAGCAGTACTTC. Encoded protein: CASMVRGGPNREQYF.

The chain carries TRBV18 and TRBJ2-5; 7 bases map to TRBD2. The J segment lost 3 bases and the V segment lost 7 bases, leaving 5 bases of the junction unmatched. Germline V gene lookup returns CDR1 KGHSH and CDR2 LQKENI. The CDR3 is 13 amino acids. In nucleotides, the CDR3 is TGTGCCAGCTTACCGGGACTAAAAGAGACCCAGTACTTC. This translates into CASLPGLKETQYF.

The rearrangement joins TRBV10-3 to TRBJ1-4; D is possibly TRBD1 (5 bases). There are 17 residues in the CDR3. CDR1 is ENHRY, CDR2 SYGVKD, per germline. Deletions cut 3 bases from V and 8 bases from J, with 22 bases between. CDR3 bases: TGTGCCATCAGTGACCGGGGGATGCCCGGCGATTCGGAAAAACTGTTTTTT. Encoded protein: CAISDRGMPGDSEKLFF.

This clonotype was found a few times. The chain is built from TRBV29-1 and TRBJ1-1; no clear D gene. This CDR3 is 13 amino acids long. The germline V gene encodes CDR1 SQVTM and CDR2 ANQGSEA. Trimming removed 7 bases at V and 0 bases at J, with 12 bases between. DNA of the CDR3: TGCAGCGGCGAACCCGGGGTGAACACTGAAGCTTTCTTT. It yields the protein CSGEPGVNTEAFF.

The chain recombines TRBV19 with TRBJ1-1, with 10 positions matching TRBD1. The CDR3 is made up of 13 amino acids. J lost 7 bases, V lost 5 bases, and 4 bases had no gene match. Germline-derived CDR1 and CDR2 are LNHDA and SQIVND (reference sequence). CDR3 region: CASSPGTGDEAFF. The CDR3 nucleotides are TGTGCCAGTAGTCCGGGGACAGGGGATGAAGCTTTCTTT. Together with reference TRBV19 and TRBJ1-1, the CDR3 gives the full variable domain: DGGITQSPKYLFRKEGQNVTLSCEQNLNHDAMYWYRQDPGQGLRLIYYSQIVNDFQKGDIAEGYSVSREKKESFPLTVTSAQKNPTAFYLCASSPGTGDEAFFGQGTRLTVV.

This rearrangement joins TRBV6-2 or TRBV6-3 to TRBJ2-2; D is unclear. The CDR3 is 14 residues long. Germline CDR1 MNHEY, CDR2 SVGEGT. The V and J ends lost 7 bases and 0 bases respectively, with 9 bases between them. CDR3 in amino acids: CASTGFANTGELFF. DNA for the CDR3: TGTGCCAGCACAGGATTCGCGAACACCGGGGAGCTGTTTTTT.

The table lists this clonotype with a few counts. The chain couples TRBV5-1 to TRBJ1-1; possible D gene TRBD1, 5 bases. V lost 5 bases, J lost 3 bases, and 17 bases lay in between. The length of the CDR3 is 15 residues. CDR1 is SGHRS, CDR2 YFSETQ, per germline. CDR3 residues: CASRQTGGMYTEAFF. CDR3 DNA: TGCGCCAGCAGACAAACCGGGGGGATGTACACTGAAGCTTTCTTT.

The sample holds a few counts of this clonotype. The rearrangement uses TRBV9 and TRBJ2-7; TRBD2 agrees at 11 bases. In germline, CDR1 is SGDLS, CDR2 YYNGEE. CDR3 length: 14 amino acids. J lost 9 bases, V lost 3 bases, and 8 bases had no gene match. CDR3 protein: CASSATSGSDGQYF. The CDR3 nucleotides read TGTGCCAGCAGCGCTACTAGCGGGAGCGACGGGCAGTACTTC.